The clone carrying this TCR beta chain has a count of ten or more. The record originates from a study of Graves' ophthalmopathy and Graves' hyperthyroidism. CDR1 and CDR2 (germline): MNHEY, SVGAGI. Trimming stripped 2 bases from V and 0 bases from J, with 14 bases between. This CDR3 is built from 16 residues. Scientists amplified the TCR beta CDR3 regions from RNA transcripts. First-round RT-PCR with HTBI primers preceded a second-round multiplex PCR. TCRdb processed the multiplex PCR reads anew with MiXCR; each CDR3 protein has one entry. The profile covers more than 300,000 distinct CDR3 sequences, with 17% appearing a single time and roughly 2.3% taken by the ten largest.

Source material: peripheral blood. This receptor was identified in an adult woman with stable Graves' hyperthyroidism. The genes are TRBV6-5 and TRBJ2-7; perhaps D is TRBD1 or TRBD2 (5 bases each). CDR3 DNA sequence: TGTGCCAGCAGTTACGACCGGGACGTATACTCCTACGAGCAGTACTTC. This translates into CASSYDRDVYSYEQYF.